The 24 T cell receptor beta chains in this list originate from one sample, sequenced in a study of technical replicates of blood from a handful of donors. TCRdb's copy holds only in-frame clones and misses some; the assay was immunoSEQ multiplex PCR. The sample holds about 67,000 clones, under 98% seen once. Specimen: T cells isolated from PBMCs. The receptors here all came from a human donor in good health.

V gene TRBV15 combines with J gene TRBJ1-2; TRBD1 is a possible D gene (5 bases). This CDR3 comprises 15 residues. CDR1 is LNHNV and CDR2 is YYDKDF in the germline V gene (reference sequence). Trimming took off 0 bases at V and 8 bases at J, with 16 bases between the two ends. This CDR3 is CATSRDRGDAQGYTF. For the CDR3, the DNA is TGTGCCACCAGCAGAGATCGGGGGGACGCCCAAGGCTACACCTTC.

The chain combines TRBV2 with TRBJ2-1, with 9 bases fitting TRBD2. V shed 7 bases and J 8 bases; nucleotides not matched to a gene: 9. Looked up from germline, CDR1 is SNHLY and CDR2 is FYNNEI. This CDR3 comprises 14 residues. The CDR3 coding sequence is TGTGCCAGCATGGGGCGGGAGGGGGGCGATGAGCAGTTCTTC. This translates into CASMGREGGDEQFF.

In this sample, this clone turned up once. V usage is TRBV14 and J usage is TRBJ1-5, with D hard to call. Trimming pared 4 bases from V and 4 bases from J, leaving 8 bases between. This CDR3 region has 13 residues. The germline V gene has CDR1 SGHDN and CDR2 FVKESK. The CDR3 DNA sequence: TGTGCCAGCAGCCTAGGACTGAATCAGCCCCAGCATTTT. Its translation: CASSLGLNQPQHF. Filled out from reference TRBV14 and TRBJ1-5, the complete variable domain reads EAGVTQFPSHSVIEKGQTVTLRCDPISGHDNLYWYRRVMGKEIKFLLHFVKESKQDESGMPNNRFLAERTGGTYSTLKVQPAELEDSGVYFCASSLGLNQPQHFGDGTRLSIL.

This clone showed up just once. The gene calls are TRBV4-2 and TRBJ2-6; D unclear. V was cut by 5 bases and J by 0 bases, with 20 bases left in between. The CDR3 is 19 amino acids. Germline V CDR1 and CDR2: LGHNA, YNFKEQ. The CDR3 DNA follows: TGTGCCAGCAGCGGAGCTTCCGGGTCTATCGGCTCTGGGGCCAACGTCCTGACTTTC. It yields the protein CASSGASGSIGSGANVLTF.

The chain uses TRBV4-1 and TRBJ1-2, with 7 bases identical to TRBD1. The CDR3 extends over 15 amino acids. CDR1 and CDR2 (germline): MGHRA, YSYEKL. J lost 5 bases, V lost 3 bases, and 9 bases had no gene match. The chain's CDR3 is CASSQGGQADYGYTF. In nucleotides, the CDR3 is TGCGCCAGCAGCCAGGGTGGACAGGCCGATTATGGCTACACCTTC.

The chain carries TRBV15 and TRBJ1-4, with 8 bases that match TRBD1. Per germline, CDR1 LNHNV and CDR2 YYDKDF (reference sequence). Losses at the gene ends were 2 bases for V and 8 bases for J; bases not matched to a gene: 13. CDR3 size: 17 residues. For the CDR3, the DNA is TGTGCCACCAGCAGATCCCCCTACACAGGGGGGGGAGAAAAACTGTTTTTT. It translates to CATSRSPYTGGGEKLFF. Full variable domain (outside the CDR3, taken from reference TRBV15 and TRBJ1-4): DAMVIQNPRYQVTQFGKPVTLSCSQTLNHNVMYWYQQKSSQAPKLLFHYYDKDFNNEADTPDNFQSRRPNTSFCFLDIRSPGLGDTAMYLCATSRSPYTGGGEKLFFGSGTQLSVL.

The chain links TRBV5-8 to TRBJ1-1; TRBD1 aligns across 8 bases. J lost 1 base, V lost 4 bases, and 9 bases had no gene match. The V gene's germline CDR1 is SGHTS and CDR2 YDEGEE. The CDR3 totals 16 residues. CDR3 protein: CASSKDRVYGNTEAFF. The CDR3 DNA reads TGTGCCAGCAGCAAGGACAGGGTTTACGGGAACACTGAAGCTTTCTTT.

This CDR3 is CAREGGLVSYEQYF. CDR3 bases: TGTGCCAGAGAAGGGGGACTAGTCTCCTACGAGCAGTACTTC. The chain is built from TRBV6-4 and TRBJ2-5; 8 bases are shared with TRBD2. The closer fit of TRBJ2-7 to the DNA end suggests the J call may be wrong. The CDR3 is 14 amino acids. Looked up from germline, CDR1 is MRHNA and CDR2 is SNTAGT.

The chain combines TRBV25-1 with TRBJ2-2, with 9 bases lining up with TRBD1. Germline CDR1 reads MGHDK; CDR2 reads SYGVNS. Losses at the gene ends were 3 bases for V and 4 bases for J; bases not matched to a gene: 9. The CDR3 runs 17 residues. The chain's CDR3 is CASSDPRTGVFTGELFF. The CDR3 nucleotides are TGTGCCAGCAGTGATCCCAGGACAGGGGTCTTCACCGGGGAGCTGTTTTTT.

The chain joins TRBV5-1 to TRBJ2-7; a possible D gene is TRBD1 (5 bases). This CDR3 comprises 14 residues. Germline V CDR1 and CDR2: SGHRS, YFSETQ. V was clipped by 5 bases and J by 3 bases, with 15 bases between them. The CDR3 spells CASSPDSMNYEQYF. The CDR3 DNA is TGCGCCAGCAGTCCTGACAGTATGAACTACGAGCAGTACTTC.

The J gene is TRBJ2-1, the V gene TRBV10-3; 8 nucleotides match TRBD1. After removal of 1 base from V and 6 bases from J, the junction contained 5 bases not matched to a gene. CDR1 and CDR2 from the germline V gene are ENHRY and SYGVKD. The CDR3 totals 15 residues. The CDR3 sequence is CAISELGTGANEQFF. For the CDR3, the DNA is TGTGCCATCAGTGAGTTAGGGACAGGCGCCAATGAGCAGTTCTTC.

This sequence joins TRBV28 and TRBJ2-2; 9 bases map to TRBD2. V lost 4 bases, J lost 3 bases, and 12 bases stayed unmatched. The V gene's germline CDR1 is MDHEN and CDR2 SYDVKM. CDR3 length equals 18 residues. CDR3 sequence: CASSYKLAGGPDTGELFF. The DNA of the CDR3 is TGTGCCAGCAGTTACAAATTGGCGGGAGGGCCCGACACCGGGGAGCTGTTTTTT.

This clone came up once. This chain uses TRBV2 with TRBJ1-1; TRBD1 is a possible D gene (5 bases). The V gene lost 4 bases and the J gene lost 0 bases, with 6 bases spanning the gap. The CDR3 sequence is 13 residues long. CDR1 and CDR2 (germline): SNHLY, FYNNEI. The CDR3 here is CASSGQLNTEAFF. Here the CDR3 DNA reads TGTGCCAGCAGTGGACAGCTGAACACTGAAGCTTTCTTT.

The V and J genes are TRBV2 and TRBJ2-7; 10 bases line up with TRBD2. Germline V gene data show CDR1 as SNHLY and CDR2 as FYNNEI. V lost 3 bases and J lost 2; bases outside the gene matches: 4. The CDR3 totals 15 residues. This chain's CDR3 is CASSEQTSGPYEQYF. The CDR3 bases are TGTGCCAGCAGTGAGCAGACTAGCGGGCCCTACGAGCAGTACTTC.

This sequence joins TRBV27 and TRBJ1-1; D call uncertain. V lost 0 bases, J lost 3 bases, and 11 bases lay in between. The CDR3 is 15 residues long. Per the germline V gene, CDR1 is MNHEY and CDR2 is SMNVEV (reference sequence). The CDR3 region has the DNA TGTGCCAGCAGTTTATCAGTACGGTCGGACACTGAAGCTTTCTTT. It is translated as CASSLSVRSDTEAFF.

V usage is TRBV19 and J usage is TRBJ1-2; D remains unclear. The CDR3 is made up of 15 amino acids. Trimming removed 9 bases at V and 4 bases at J, with 21 bases between. CDR1 is LNHDA and CDR2 is SQIVND in the germline V gene (reference sequence). CDR3 loop: CASGIPREGPYGYTF. CDR3 nucleotide sequence: TGTGCCAGCGGTATTCCCCGGGAGGGCCCCTATGGCTACACCTTC.

The CDR3 DNA follows: TGTGCCACCAGCAGAGATTCTGGCAGCGAGACCTACGAGCAGTACTTC. Translation gives CATSRDSGSETYEQYF. The J gene is TRBJ2-7, the V gene TRBV15, with unresolved D. V lost 0 bases to trimming and J lost 2 bases, with 14 bases between them. This CDR3 has 16 residues. The germline gives CDR1 LNHNV, CDR2 YYDKDF (reference sequence).

V and J are TRBV5-1 and TRBJ2-7, with D uncertain. The germline gives CDR1 SGHRS, CDR2 YFSETQ. This CDR3 has 12 amino acids. Trimming shortened V by 4 bases and J by 4 bases, and 9 bases separated the two germline ends. CDR3 loop: CASSLNLYEQYF. As DNA, the CDR3 is TGCGCCAGCAGCCTAAACTTGTACGAGCAGTACTTC.

This clone has a single count. The CDR3 protein is CASSFGLAGGVTDTQYF. CDR3 bases: TGTGCCAGCAGTTTTGGACTAGCGGGAGGGGTCACAGATACGCAGTATTTT. The rearrangement joins TRBV7-2 to TRBJ2-3; 15 bases match TRBD2. The CDR3 spans 17 residues. Per germline, CDR1 SGHTA and CDR2 FQGNSA. The V gene end was trimmed by 6 bases and the J gene end by 2 bases; junction bases not matched to a gene: 6.

The genes are TRBV6-5 and TRBJ1-2, with D unclear. Germline lookup yields CDR1 MNHEY and CDR2 SVGAGI. Trimming took 6 bases from V and 4 from J, leaving 15 bases between them. This CDR3 has 14 residues. Here the CDR3 reads CASRRDGGIYGYTF. Written as DNA, the CDR3 is TGTGCCAGCAGGCGAGATGGAGGGATCTATGGCTACACCTTC.

This chain joins TRBV13 and TRBJ2-5; tentative D call: TRBD2 (5 bases). Trimming cost V 3 bases and J 2 bases, with 10 bases left between them. Germline loops: CDR1 PRHDT, CDR2 FYEKMQ (reference sequence). The CDR3 contains 14 residues. CDR3 coding DNA: TGTGCCAGCAGCTTTTCAGCGGAGCAAGAGACCCAGTACTTC. Encoded protein: CASSFSAEQETQYF.

The CDR3 nucleotides are TGCGCCAGCAGCCAAGCGGGAGGACCCGGGGAGCTGTTTTTT. It specifies CASSQAGGPGELFF. This chain connects TRBV4-1 to TRBJ2-2, with 7 bases identical to TRBD2. The V and J ends lost 1 base and 6 bases, in that order; junction bases with no gene match: 2. The CDR3 consists of 14 residues. Germline CDR1 reads MGHRA; CDR2 reads YSYEKL.

This sequence joins TRBV11-2 and TRBJ2-7; no clear D. The CDR3 runs to 13 residues. Trimming stripped 3 bases from V and 3 bases from J, with 9 bases between. Germline values: CDR1 SGHAT, CDR2 FQNNGV. Here the CDR3 reads CASSFSGYYEQYF. In DNA form, the CDR3 reads TGTGCCAGCAGCTTCTCCGGGTACTACGAGCAGTACTTC.

The rearrangement joins TRBV4-1 to TRBJ1-1, with D perhaps TRBD1 (5 bases). Germline values: CDR1 MGHRA, CDR2 YSYEKL. The CDR3 is 15 residues long. The ends were cut back, 1 base at V and 5 bases at J, with 14 bases in the middle. CDR3 nucleotide sequence: TGCGCCAGCAGCCAAGCCCAGGGCGGAAGGACTGAAGCTTTCTTT. Translated, it gives CASSQAQGGRTEAFF.